The entry below describes one T cell receptor beta chain. Its target antigen remains unknown. Per-base quality was not reported, and no clone a single base away is much larger than it. The immunoSEQ Assay, a bias-controlled multiplex PCR, was used to amplify TCRbeta CDR3 regions from genomic DNA. The authors processed their data as follows. Within the assay, amplification of reference gene primers was used to estimate how many nucleated cells each sample contained. Sequence reads were collapsed and filtered to measure the absolute abundance of every unique TCRbeta CDR3 rearrangement. For each sample, productive Simpson clonality was calculated as the square root of Simpson's diversity index over productive rearrangements. TCRdb took this table from immuneACCESS and kept in-frame rearrangements with V and J called. Such tables lack part of the clones; where checked against another copy, unresolved V genes explain under half of the gap, and the rest is unexplained. V and J calls and clone size are as listed in that table; D and trimming were resolved from the DNA. The sample data list 210,000 or so clones, and approximately 80% of these were observed just once. Clones ranked in the top ten supply roughly 4.5% of the sample.

The entry originates in a study of blood T cell repertoires in COVID-19 (dated by TCRdb to 2019 to 2021). Background for the entire study: Samples covering the acute and convalescent phases of COVID-19 were provided by collaborators in the United States, Italy and Spain. The repertoires were made available in a free public database intended to serve as a resource for research on the immune response to SARS-CoV-2. HLA class I and class II types, where available, came from metadata supplied by the sample provider rather than from assay-based typing. The sample metadata nearly always contained a de-identified subject ID, COVID-19 status, age in years and sex. The prospective study material was composed of cDNA or gDNA derived from T cells, B-cell-depleted T cells, or PBMCs. The dataset comprised deeply sampled blood TCRbeta repertoires from subjects exposed to, actively infected with, or recovered from COVID-19. The samples were drawn from the first 160 participants of the ongoing ImmuneRACE study and from 950 to 1,500 subjects provided by 6 global collaborators.

The investigation overall reported the following: How much clinical and demographic metadata was included differed by source and by participant, and the metadata was provided uncurated.

The CDR3 covers 14 residues, taking in both the cysteine and the phenylalanine. Only the CDR3 portion is preserved as DNA: 42 bases, with reading frame beginning at the first base. From a lookup of the germline V gene, CDR1 and CDR2 are SGHTA and FQGNSA. V is pruned by 5 bases and J by 3 bases, leaving 6 bases of the junction without a gene match. Participants in the prospective study were aged about 18 to 95 years, lived in about two dozen United States geographic areas, and enrolled through a virtual design. In the prospective study, participants were assigned to cohorts based on the clinical history participants reported in a screening survey and a study questionnaire. In the prospective study, whole blood, serum and a nasopharyngeal or oropharyngeal swab were collected from each participant by mobile phlebotomists. Prospective study participants could optionally give additional blood draws and questionnaires over an approximately two-month period. Blood samples from the prospective study were shipped frozen or at room temperature prior to DNA extraction.

The TCR originated in a man under 40 with acute COVID-19. The sample consisted of PBMCs or T cells enriched from blood (not recorded which). This chain is built from TRBV7-2 and TRBJ2-7; 8 bases in the middle match TRBD1. The CDR3 reads as follows: CASSLDRANYEQYF. The nucleotide sequence is TGTGCCAGCAGCCTGGACAGGGCCAACTACGAGCAGTACTTC.